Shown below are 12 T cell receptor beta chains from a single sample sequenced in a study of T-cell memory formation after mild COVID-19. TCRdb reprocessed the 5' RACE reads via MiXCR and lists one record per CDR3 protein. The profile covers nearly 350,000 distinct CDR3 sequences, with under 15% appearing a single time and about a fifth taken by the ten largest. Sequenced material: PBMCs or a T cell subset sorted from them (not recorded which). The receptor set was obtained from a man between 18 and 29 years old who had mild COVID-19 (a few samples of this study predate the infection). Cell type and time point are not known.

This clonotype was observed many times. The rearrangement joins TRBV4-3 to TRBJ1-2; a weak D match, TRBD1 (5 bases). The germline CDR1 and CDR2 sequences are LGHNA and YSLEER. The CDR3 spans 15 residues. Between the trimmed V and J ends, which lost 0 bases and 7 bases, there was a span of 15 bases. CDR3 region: CASSQDWAGTSGYTF. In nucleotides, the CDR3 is TGCGCCAGCAGCCAAGATTGGGCAGGGACCTCTGGCTACACCTTC.

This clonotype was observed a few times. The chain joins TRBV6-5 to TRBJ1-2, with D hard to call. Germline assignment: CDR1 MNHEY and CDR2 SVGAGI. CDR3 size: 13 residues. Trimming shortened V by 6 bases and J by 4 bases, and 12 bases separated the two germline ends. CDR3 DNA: TGTGCCAGCAGACAGACTGGTTCCTATGGCTACACCTTC. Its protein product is CASRQTGSYGYTF.

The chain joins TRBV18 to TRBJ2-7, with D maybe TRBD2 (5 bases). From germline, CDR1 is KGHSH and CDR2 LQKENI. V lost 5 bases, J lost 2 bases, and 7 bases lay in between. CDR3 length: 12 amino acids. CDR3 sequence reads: CASSGAAYEQYF. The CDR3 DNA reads TGTGCCAGCTCAGGAGCGGCCTACGAGCAGTACTTC.

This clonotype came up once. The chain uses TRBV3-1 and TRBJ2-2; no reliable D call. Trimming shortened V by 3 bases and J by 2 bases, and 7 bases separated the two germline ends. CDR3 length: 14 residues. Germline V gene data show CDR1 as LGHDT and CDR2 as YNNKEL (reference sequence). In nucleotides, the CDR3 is TGTGCCAGCAGCCACCAGGCCAACACCGGGGAGCTGTTTTTT. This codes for CASSHQANTGELFF.

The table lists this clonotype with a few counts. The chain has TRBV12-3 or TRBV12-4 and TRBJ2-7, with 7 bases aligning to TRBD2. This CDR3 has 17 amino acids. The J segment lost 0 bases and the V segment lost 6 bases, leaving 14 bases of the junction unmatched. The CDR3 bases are TGTGCCAGCAGCCCACCCCCAGGGAGGGCGAGCTCCTACGAGCAGTACTTC. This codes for CASSPPPGRASSYEQYF.

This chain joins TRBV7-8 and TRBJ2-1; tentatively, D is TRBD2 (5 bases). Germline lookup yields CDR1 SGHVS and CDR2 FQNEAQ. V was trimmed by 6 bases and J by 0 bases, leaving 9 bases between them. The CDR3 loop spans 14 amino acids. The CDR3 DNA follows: TGTGCCAGCAGGTCCGGGGACTCCTACAATGAGCAGTTCTTC. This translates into CASRSGDSYNEQFF.

CDR3 nucleotide sequence: TGTGCCACCAGGAAGGGACAGGACTCCTACGAGCAGTACGTC. It translates to CATRKGQDSYEQYV. This rearrangement joins TRBV15 to TRBJ2-7, with 8 positions matching TRBD1. This CDR3 spans 14 amino acids. V was clipped by 6 bases and J by 0 bases; unmatched bases: 4. In germline, CDR1 is LNHNV, CDR2 YYDKDF (reference sequence).

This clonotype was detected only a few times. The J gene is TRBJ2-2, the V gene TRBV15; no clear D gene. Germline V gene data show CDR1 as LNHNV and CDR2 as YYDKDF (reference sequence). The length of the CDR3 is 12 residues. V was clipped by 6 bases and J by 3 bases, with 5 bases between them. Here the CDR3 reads CATRIDTGELFF. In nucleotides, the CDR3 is TGTGCCACCAGAATAGACACCGGGGAGCTGTTTTTT.

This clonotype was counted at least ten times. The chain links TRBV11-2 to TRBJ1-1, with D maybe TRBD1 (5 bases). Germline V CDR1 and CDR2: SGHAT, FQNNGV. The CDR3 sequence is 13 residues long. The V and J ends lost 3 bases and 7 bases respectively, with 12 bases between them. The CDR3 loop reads CASSLGWGVEAFF. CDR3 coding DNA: TGTGCCAGCAGCTTGGGATGGGGGGTTGAAGCTTTCTTT. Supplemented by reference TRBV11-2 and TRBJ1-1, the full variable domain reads EAGVAQSPRYKIIEKRQSVAFWCNPISGHATLYWYQQILGQGPKLLIQFQNNGVVDDSQLPKDRFSAERLKGVDSTLKIQPAKLEDSAVYLCASSLGWGVEAFFGQGTRLTVV.

CDR3 loop: CASSTDRGQETQYF. CDR3 nucleotide sequence: TGTGCCAGTAGTACTGACAGGGGGCAAGAGACCCAGTACTTC. This chain connects TRBV19 to TRBJ2-5; 9 bases line up with TRBD1. Germline values: CDR1 LNHDA, CDR2 SQIVND (reference sequence). The V gene end was trimmed by 4 bases and the J gene end by 2 bases; junction bases not matched to a gene: 2. This CDR3 region has 14 residues.

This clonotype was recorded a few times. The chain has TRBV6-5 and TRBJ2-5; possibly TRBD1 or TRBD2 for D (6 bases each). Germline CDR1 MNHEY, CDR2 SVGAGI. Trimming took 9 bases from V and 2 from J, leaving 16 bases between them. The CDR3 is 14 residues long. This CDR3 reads CASRRGLGQETQYF. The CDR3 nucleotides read TGTGCCAGTCGTCGGGGGCTGGGACAAGAGACCCAGTACTTC.

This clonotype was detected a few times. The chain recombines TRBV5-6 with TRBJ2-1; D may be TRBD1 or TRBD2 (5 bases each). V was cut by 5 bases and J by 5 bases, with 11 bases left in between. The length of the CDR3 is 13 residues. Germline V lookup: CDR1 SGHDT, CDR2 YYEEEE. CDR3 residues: CASSLGVDNEQFF. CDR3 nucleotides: TGTGCCAGCAGTCTGGGGGTAGACAATGAGCAGTTCTTC. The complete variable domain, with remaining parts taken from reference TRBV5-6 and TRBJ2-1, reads DAGVTQSPTHLIKTRGQQVTLRCSPKSGHDTVSWYQQALGQGPQFIFQYYEEEERQRGNFPDRFSGHQFPNYSSELNVNALLLGDSALYLCASSLGVDNEQFFGPGTRLTVL.